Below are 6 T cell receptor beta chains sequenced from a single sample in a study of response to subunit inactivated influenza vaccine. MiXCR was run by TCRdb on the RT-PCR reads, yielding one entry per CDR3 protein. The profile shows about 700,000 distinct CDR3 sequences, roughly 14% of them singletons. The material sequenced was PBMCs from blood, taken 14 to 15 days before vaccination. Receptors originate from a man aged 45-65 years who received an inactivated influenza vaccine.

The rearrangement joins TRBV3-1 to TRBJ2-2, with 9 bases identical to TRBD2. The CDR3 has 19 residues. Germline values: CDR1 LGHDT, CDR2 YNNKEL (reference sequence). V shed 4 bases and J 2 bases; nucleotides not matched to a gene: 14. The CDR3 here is CASSPLWSGRWINTGELFF. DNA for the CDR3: TGTGCCAGCAGCCCCTTGTGGAGCGGGAGGTGGATTAACACCGGGGAGCTGTTTTTT.

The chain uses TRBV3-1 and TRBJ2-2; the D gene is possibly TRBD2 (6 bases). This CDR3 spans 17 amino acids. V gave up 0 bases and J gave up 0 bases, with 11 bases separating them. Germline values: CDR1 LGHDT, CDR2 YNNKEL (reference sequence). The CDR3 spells CASSQERGNANTGELFF. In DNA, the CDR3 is TGTGCCAGCAGCCAAGAGCGGGGAAACGCGAACACCGGGGAGCTGTTTTTT.

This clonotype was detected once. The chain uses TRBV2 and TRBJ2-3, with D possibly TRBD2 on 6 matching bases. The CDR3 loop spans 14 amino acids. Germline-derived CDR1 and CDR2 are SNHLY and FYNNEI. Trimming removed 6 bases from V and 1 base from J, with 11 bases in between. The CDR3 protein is CASRQRVRTDTQYF. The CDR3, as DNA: TGTGCCAGCAGACAGCGGGTTCGCACAGATACGCAGTATTTT.

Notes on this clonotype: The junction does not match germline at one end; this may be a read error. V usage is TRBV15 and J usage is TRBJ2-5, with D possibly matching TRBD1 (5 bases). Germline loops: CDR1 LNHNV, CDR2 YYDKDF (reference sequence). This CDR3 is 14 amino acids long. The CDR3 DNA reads TGTGCCACCAGCGAAGTACACAGGTCGGAGATCCAGTACTTC. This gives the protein CATSEVHRSEIQYF.

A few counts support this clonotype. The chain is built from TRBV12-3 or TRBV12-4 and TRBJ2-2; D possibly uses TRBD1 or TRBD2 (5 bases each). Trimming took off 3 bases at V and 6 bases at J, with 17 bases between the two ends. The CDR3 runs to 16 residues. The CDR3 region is CASSFRAGTGSGELFF. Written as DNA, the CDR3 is TGTGCCAGCAGTTTTCGGGCAGGGACGGGGTCCGGGGAGCTGTTTTTT.

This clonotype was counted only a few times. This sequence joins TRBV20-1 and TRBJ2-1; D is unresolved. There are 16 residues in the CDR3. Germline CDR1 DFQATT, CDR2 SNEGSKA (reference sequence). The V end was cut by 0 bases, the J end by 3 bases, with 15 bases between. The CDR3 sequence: CSAREETPAFYNEQFF. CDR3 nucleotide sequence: TGCAGTGCTAGAGAGGAGACGCCAGCTTTCTACAATGAGCAGTTCTTC.